These 15 T cell receptor beta chains were all obtained from the same sample, sequenced in a study of blood T cell repertoires in COVID-19. Clones were read by immunoSEQ multiplex PCR, and TCRdb kept only the in-frame ones, dropping some. The sample includes tens of thousands of clones, roughly 80% of them seen just once. The sequencing sample was made of peripheral blood. The receptors originated from a man between 65 and 85 years old with COVID-19, enrolled during active disease.

V is TRBV25-1 and J is TRBJ2-3, with TRBD2 matching 7 bases. V shed 6 bases, J shed 2 bases, and the junction held 8 bases outside the gene matches. CDR3 length equals 15 residues. Germline CDR1 MGHDK, CDR2 SYGVNS. CDR3 DNA: TGTGCCAGCAGCCTCGGGGGAGGGAACACAGATACGCAGTATTTT. This gives the protein CASSLGGGNTDTQYF.

The chain links TRBV6-5 to TRBJ2-7; tentative D call: TRBD2 (6 bases). CDR1 and CDR2 (germline): MNHEY, SVGAGI. The germline V and J ends were trimmed by 4 bases and 5 bases, with 15 bases remaining between them. CDR3 size: 14 residues. The CDR3: CASSSQWRGNEQYF. CDR3 nucleotides: TGTGCCAGCAGTTCCCAGTGGAGGGGAAACGAGCAGTACTTC.

The genes are TRBV6-5 and TRBJ1-1, with D possibly being TRBD1 (5 bases). Germline V gene data show CDR1 as MNHEY and CDR2 as SVGAGI. V lost 5 bases to trimming and J lost 5 bases, with 6 bases between them. CDR3 length equals 11 residues. The CDR3 nucleotides read TGTGCCAGCAGTCAGGGTACTGAAGCTTTCTTT. Protein product: CASSQGTEAFF.

V usage is TRBV9 and J usage is TRBJ2-3; 9 positions match TRBD2. Germline-derived CDR1 and CDR2 are SGDLS and YYNGEE. Unmatched junction bases numbered 9, after V lost 6 bases and J lost 7 bases. The CDR3 has 14 residues. The CDR3 nucleotides are TGTGCCAGCATATACGGGACTAGCCCAAATACGCAGTATTTT. This gives the protein CASIYGTSPNTQYF.

The chain couples TRBV6-2 or TRBV6-3 to TRBJ2-2; D is unclear. Germline values: CDR1 MNHEY, CDR2 SVGEGT. V shed 5 bases and J shed 5 bases, with 6 bases lying between them. This CDR3 is 12 amino acids long. The CDR3 reads CASSSETGELFF. The CDR3 DNA sequence: TGTGCCAGCAGTAGCGAGACCGGGGAGCTGTTTTTT.

About this clone itself: The junction does not match germline at one end; this may be a read error. The chain carries TRBV7-7 and TRBJ2-1; 9 bases line up with TRBD2. The CDR3 is 19 residues long. CDR1 and CDR2 (germline): SSHAT, FNYEAQ (reference sequence). CDR3 nucleotide sequence: TGTGCTAGCAGCTTAGCGTTTGTGGGGGCGGGAGGGCCATACAATGAGCAGTTCTTC. Protein: CASSLAFVGAGGPYNEQFF.

The V gene is TRBV9, the J gene TRBJ1-1; 9 bases map to TRBD1. Germline V gene sequence: CDR1 SGDLS, CDR2 YYNGEE. V was clipped by 0 bases and J by 3 bases; unmatched bases: 6. This CDR3 is 16 amino acids long. The CDR3 here is CASSVVDRGPHTEAFF. Written as DNA, the CDR3 is TGTGCCAGCAGCGTAGTGGACAGGGGTCCGCACACTGAAGCTTTCTTT. The variable domain in full, with the rest retrieved from reference TRBV9 and TRBJ1-1, is DSGVTQTPKHLITATGQRVTLRCSPRSGDLSVYWYQQSLDQGLQFLIQYYNGEERAKGNILERFSAQQFPDLHSELNLSSLELGDSALYFCASSVVDRGPHTEAFFGQGTRLTVV.

The chain joins TRBV3-1 (or the pseudogene TRBV3-2) to TRBJ1-2; TRBD1 is a possible D gene (6 bases). The V end lost 4 bases, the J end lost 9 bases, and 12 bases lay between the germline ends. The CDR3 has 12 residues. Looked up from germline, CDR1 is LGHDT and CDR2 is YNNKEL (reference sequence). This chain's CDR3 is CASSLGDTSYTF. The CDR3 DNA reads as TGTGCCAGCAGCCTGGGGGACACTAGCTACACCTTC.

The chain carries TRBV5-1 and TRBJ1-2, with D unresolved. This CDR3 contains 14 residues. V lost 3 bases to trimming and J lost 4 bases, with 13 bases between them. CDR1 SGHRS and CDR2 YFSETQ come from the germline V gene. The CDR3 DNA follows: TGCGCCAGCAGCTCTCCCTACCAATCCTATGGCTACACCTTC. Residues: CASSSPYQSYGYTF.

The chain joins TRBV4-2 to TRBJ1-4; 10 nucleotides match TRBD1. Trimming at V came to 5 bases and at J to 7 bases, leaving 4 bases not matched to a gene. This CDR3 region has 14 residues. From germline, CDR1 is LGHNA and CDR2 YNFKEQ. The CDR3 DNA reads as TGTGCCAGCAGCTCGACAGGGGGCGCTGAAAAACTGTTTTTT. Its translation is CASSSTGGAEKLFF.

The V gene is TRBV7-2, the J gene TRBJ2-4, with D possibly TRBD1 on 6 matching bases. Between the trimmed V and J ends, which lost 5 bases and 4 bases, there was a span of 15 bases. CDR1 SGHTA and CDR2 FQGNSA come from the germline V gene. The CDR3 runs to 15 residues. The CDR3 DNA is TGTGCCAGCAGCAAGTACCGGGACACAAAAAACATTCAGTACTTC. It translates to CASSKYRDTKNIQYF.

This rearrangement joins TRBV4-1 to TRBJ1-5; D not certain. The CDR3 has 15 residues. The germline V and J ends were trimmed by 0 bases and 4 bases, with 10 bases remaining between them. The germline V gene encodes CDR1 MGHRA and CDR2 YSYEKL. The CDR3 region has the DNA TGCGCCAGCAGCCAAGATGCCTCTAGGAATCAGCCCCAGCATTTT. Amino acid sequence: CASSQDASRNQPQHF.

The sample holds a few counts of this clone. The chain has TRBV10-2 and TRBJ1-3; 8 nucleotides agree with TRBD1. The CDR3 sequence is 13 residues long. Germline CDR1 and CDR2: WSHSY and SAAADI. V shed 7 bases and J 4 bases; nucleotides not matched to a gene: 3. The chain's CDR3 is CASTWDRGNTIYF. CDR3 nucleotides: TGCGCCAGCACCTGGGACAGGGGAAACACCATATATTTT.

This rearrangement joins TRBV4-1 to TRBJ1-1; D might be TRBD1 (6 bases). Trimming stripped 1 base from V and 6 bases from J, with 15 bases between. The CDR3 has 15 amino acids. From germline, CDR1 is MGHRA and CDR2 YSYEKL. The CDR3 reads CASSQGGQSTAEAFF. In DNA form, the CDR3 reads TGCGCCAGCAGCCAAGGAGGACAGTCGACGGCTGAAGCTTTCTTT.

The genes are TRBV27 and TRBJ1-4, with 8 positions matching TRBD1. V gave up 5 bases and J gave up 6 bases; unmatched junction bases: 8. Germline CDR1 reads MNHEY; CDR2 reads SMNVEV (reference sequence). CDR3 length: 15 amino acids. CDR3 nucleotides: TGTGCCAGCAGTCAAAACGGACAGGGTTATGAAAAACTGTTTTTT. Protein: CASSQNGQGYEKLFF.